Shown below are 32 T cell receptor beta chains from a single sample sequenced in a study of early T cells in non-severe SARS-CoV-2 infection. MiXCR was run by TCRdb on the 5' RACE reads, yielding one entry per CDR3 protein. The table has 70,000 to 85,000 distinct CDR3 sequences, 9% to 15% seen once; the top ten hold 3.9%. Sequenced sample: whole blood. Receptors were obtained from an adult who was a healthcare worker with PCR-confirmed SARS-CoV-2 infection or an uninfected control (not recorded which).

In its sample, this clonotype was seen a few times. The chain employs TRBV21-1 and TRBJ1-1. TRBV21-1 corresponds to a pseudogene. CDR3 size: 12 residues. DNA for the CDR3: TGTGCCAGCAGCAAAGTGGGAACTGAAGCTTTCTTT. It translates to CASSKVGTEAFF.

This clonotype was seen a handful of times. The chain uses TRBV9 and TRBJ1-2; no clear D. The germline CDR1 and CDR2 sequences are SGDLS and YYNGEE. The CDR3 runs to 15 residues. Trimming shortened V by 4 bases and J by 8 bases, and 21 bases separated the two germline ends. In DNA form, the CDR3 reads TGTGCCAGCAGCTCACCACCCGGGCTGCGGGCAGGCTACACCTTC. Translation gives CASSSPPGLRAGYTF.

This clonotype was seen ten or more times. The CDR3 reads CSARDPQGYTEAFF. The CDR3 DNA follows: TGCAGTGCTAGAGATCCCCAGGGGTACACTGAAGCTTTCTTT. V gene TRBV20-1 combines with J gene TRBJ1-1, with D tentatively TRBD1 (6 bases). The CDR3 is 14 amino acids. The V end was cut by 0 bases, the J end by 3 bases, with 11 bases between. The germline V gene has CDR1 DFQATT and CDR2 SNEGSKA (reference sequence).

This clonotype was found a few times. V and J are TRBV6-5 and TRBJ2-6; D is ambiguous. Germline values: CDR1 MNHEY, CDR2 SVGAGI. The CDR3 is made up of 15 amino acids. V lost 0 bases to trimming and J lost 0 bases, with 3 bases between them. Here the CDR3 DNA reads TGTGCCAGCAGTTACTCTGGCTCTGGGGCCAACGTCCTGACTTTC. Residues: CASSYSGSGANVLTF.

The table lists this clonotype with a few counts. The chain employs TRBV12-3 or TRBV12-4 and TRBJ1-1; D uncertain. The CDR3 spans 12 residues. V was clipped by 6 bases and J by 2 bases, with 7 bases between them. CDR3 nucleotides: TGTGCCAGCAGCCTAAGTAACACTGAAGCTTTCTTT. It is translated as CASSLSNTEAFF.

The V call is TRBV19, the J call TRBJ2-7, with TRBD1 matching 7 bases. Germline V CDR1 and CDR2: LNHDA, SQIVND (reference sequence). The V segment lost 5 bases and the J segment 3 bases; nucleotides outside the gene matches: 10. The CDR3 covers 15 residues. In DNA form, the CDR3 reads TGTGCCAGTAGTCTGCGACAGGGCCCTATCTACGAGCAGTACTTC. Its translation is CASSLRQGPIYEQYF.

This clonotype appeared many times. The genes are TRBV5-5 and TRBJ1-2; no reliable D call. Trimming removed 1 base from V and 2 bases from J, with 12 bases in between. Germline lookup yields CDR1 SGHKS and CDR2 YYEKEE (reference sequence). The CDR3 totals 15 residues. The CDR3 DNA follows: TGTGCCAGCAGCTTGACGGCCCAAATAAACTATGGCTACACCTTC. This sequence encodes CASSLTAQINYGYTF.

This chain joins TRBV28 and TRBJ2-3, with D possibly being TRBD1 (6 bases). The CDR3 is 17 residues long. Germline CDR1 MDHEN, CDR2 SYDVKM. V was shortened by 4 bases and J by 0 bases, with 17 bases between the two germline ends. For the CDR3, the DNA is TGTGCCAGCAGTTCCTCCCTCGCAGGGGTGAGCACAGATACGCAGTATTTT. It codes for CASSSSLAGVSTDTQYF. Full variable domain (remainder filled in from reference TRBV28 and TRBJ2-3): DVKVTQSSRYLVKRTGEKVFLECVQDMDHENMFWYRQDPGLGLRLIYFSYDVKMKEKGDIPEGYSVSREKKERFSLILESASTNQTSMYLCASSSSLAGVSTDTQYFGPGTRLTVL.

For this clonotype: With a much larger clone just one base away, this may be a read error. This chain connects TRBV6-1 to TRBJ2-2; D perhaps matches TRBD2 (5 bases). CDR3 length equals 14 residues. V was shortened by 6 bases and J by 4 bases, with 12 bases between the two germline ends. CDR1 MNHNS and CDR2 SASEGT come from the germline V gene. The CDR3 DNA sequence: TGTGCCAGCAGAGCGGTACACCTCACCGGGGAGCTGTTTTTT. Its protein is CASRAVHLTGELFF.

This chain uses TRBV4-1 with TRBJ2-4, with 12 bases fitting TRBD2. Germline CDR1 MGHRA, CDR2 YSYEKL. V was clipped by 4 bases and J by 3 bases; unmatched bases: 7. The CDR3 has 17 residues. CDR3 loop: CASSLLAGGPDKNIQYF. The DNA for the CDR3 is TGCGCCAGCAGCCTTCTAGCGGGAGGGCCGGACAAAAACATTCAGTACTTC.

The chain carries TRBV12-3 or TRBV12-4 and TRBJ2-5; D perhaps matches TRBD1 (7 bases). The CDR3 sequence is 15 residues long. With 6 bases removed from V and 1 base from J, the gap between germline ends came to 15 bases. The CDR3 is CASSRGTVIQETQYF. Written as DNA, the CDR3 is TGTGCCAGCAGCCGCGGGACAGTTATCCAAGAGACCCAGTACTTC.

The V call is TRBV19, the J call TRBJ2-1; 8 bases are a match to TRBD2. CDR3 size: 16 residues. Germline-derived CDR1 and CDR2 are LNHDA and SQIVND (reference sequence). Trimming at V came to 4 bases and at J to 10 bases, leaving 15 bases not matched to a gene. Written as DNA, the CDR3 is TGTGCCAGTAGTACCCTGGCCGGGACTAGGGAACTCGAGCAGTTCTTC. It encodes CASSTLAGTRELEQFF.

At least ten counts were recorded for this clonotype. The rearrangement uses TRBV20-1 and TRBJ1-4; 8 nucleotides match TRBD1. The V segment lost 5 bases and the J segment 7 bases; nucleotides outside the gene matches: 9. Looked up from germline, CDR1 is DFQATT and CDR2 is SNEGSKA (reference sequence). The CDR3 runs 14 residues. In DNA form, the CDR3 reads TGCAGTGCTGTGCAGGGGGCGGTCGGTGAAAAACTGTTTTTT. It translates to CSAVQGAVGEKLFF.

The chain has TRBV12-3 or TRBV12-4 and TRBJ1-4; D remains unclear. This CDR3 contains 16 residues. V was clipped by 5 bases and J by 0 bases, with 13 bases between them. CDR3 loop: CASSPATGATNEKLFF. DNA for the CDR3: TGTGCCAGCAGTCCCGCGACCGGTGCAACTAATGAAAAACTGTTTTTT.

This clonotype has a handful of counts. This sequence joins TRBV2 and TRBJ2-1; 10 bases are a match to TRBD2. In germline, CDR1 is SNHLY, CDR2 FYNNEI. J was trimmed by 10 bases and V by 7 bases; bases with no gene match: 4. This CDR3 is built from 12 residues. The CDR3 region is CASTLTSGEQFF. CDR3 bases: TGTGCCAGCACCCTGACTAGCGGGGAGCAGTTCTTC. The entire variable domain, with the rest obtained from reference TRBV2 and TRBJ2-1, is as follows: EPEVTQTPSHQVTQMGQEVILRCVPISNHLYFYWYRQILGQKVEFLVSFYNNEISEKSEIFDDQFSVERPDGSNFTLKIRSTKLEDSAMYFCASTLTSGEQFFGPGTRLTVL.

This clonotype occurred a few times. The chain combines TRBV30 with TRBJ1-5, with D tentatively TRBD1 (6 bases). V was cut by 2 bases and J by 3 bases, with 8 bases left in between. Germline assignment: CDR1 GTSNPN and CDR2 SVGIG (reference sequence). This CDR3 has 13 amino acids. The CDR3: CAWSRDNNQPQHF. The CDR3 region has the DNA TGTGCCTGGAGTAGGGACAACAATCAGCCCCAGCATTTT.

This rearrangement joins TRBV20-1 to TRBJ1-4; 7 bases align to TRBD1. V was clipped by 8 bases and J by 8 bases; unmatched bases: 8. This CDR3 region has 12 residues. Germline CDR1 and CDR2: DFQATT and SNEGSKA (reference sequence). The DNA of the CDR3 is TGCAGTCCCAGACAGGGAGAAGAAAAACTGTTTTTT. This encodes CSPRQGEEKLFF.

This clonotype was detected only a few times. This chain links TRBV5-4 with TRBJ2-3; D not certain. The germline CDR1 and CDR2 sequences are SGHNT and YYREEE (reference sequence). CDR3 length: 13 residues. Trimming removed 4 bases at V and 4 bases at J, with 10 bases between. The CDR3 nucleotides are TGTGCCAGCAGCCAACCAAGTTCAGATACGCAGTATTTT. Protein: CASSQPSSDTQYF. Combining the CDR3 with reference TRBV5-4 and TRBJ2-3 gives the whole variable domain ETGVTQSPTHLIKTRGQQVTLRCSSQSGHNTVSWYQQALGQGPQFIFQYYREEENGRGNFPPRFSGLQFPNYSSELNVNALELDDSALYLCASSQPSSDTQYFGPGTRLTVL.

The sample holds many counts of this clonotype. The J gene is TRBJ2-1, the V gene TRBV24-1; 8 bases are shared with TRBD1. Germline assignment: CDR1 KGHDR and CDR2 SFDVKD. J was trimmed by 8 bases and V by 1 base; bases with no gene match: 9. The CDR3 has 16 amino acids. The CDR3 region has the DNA TGTGCCACCAGTGATTTAGGCACAGGGGGAAAGGATGAGCAGTTCTTC. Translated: CATSDLGTGGKDEQFF.

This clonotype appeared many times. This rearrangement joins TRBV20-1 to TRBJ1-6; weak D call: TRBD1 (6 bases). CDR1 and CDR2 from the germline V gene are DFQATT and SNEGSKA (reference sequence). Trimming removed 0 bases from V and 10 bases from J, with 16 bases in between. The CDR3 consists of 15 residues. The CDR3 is CSARDERPGESPLHF. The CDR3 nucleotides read TGCAGTGCTAGAGATGAGAGGCCAGGGGAGTCACCCCTCCACTTT.

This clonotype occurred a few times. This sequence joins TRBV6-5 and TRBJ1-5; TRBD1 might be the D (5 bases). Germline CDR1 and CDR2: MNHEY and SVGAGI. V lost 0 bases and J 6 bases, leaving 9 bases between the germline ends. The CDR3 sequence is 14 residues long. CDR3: CASSYSGESQPQHF. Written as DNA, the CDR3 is TGTGCCAGCAGTTACTCAGGGGAGAGTCAGCCCCAGCATTTT.

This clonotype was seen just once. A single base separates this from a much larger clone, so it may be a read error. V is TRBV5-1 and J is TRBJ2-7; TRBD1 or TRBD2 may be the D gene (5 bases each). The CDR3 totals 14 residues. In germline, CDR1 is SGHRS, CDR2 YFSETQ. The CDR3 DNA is TGCGCCAGCAGCTTGTACTCCGGGACCTACGAGCTGTACTTC. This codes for CASSLYSGTYELYF.

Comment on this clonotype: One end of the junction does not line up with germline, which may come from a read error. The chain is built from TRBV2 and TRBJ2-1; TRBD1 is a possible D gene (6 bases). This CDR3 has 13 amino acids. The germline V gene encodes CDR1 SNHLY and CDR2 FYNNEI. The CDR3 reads CTSSEDSYNEQFF. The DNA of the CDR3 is TGTACCAGCAGTGAGGACAGCTACAATGAGCAGTTCTTC.

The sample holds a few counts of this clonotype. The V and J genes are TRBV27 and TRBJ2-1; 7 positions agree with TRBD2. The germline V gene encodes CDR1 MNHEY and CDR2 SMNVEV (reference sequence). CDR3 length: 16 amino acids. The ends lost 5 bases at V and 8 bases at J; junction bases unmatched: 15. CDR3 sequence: CASSPTPGLGGDEQFF. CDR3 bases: TGTGCCAGCAGTCCAACCCCAGGGCTGGGGGGGGATGAGCAGTTCTTC.

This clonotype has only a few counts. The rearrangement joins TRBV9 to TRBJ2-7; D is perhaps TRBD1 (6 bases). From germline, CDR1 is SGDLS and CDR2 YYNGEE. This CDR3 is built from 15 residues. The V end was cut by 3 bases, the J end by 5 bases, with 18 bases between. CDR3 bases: TGTGCCAGCAGCGGCCGGGACGCCAGGGGCCACGAGCAGTACTTC. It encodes CASSGRDARGHEQYF.

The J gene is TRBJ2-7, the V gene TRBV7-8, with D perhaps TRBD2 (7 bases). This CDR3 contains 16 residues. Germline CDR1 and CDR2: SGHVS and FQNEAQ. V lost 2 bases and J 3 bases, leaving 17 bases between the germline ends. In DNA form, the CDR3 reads TGTGCCAGCAGCTTAAGGGGCCTGGGGGGGCTCTACGAGCAGTACTTC. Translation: CASSLRGLGGLYEQYF.

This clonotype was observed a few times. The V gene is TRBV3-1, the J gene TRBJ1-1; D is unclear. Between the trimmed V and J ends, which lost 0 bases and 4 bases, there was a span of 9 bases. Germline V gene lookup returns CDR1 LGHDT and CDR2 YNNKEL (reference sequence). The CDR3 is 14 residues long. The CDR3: CASSQDRRVTEAFF. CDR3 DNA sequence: TGTGCCAGCAGCCAAGATCGACGGGTCACTGAAGCTTTCTTT.

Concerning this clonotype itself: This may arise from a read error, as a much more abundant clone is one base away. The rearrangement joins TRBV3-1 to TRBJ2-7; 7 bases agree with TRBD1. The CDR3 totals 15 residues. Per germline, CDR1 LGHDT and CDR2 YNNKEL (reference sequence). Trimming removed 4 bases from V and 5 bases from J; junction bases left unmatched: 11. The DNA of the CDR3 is TGTGCCAGCAGCCTCAGGGGGTCAGGCCCCCACGAGCAGTACTTC. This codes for CASSLRGSGPHEQYF.

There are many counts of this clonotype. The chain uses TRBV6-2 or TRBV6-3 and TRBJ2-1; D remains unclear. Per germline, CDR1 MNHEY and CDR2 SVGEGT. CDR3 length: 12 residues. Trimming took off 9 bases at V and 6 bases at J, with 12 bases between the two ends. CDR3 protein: CASWSGPNEQFF. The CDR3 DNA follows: TGTGCCAGTTGGTCGGGCCCCAATGAGCAGTTCTTC.

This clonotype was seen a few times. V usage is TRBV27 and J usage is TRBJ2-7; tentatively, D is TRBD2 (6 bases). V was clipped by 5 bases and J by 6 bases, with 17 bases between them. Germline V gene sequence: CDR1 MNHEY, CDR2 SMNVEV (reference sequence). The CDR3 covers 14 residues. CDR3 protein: CASSPGDDTSEQYF. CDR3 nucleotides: TGTGCCAGCAGTCCGGGAGACGATACCAGCGAGCAGTACTTC.

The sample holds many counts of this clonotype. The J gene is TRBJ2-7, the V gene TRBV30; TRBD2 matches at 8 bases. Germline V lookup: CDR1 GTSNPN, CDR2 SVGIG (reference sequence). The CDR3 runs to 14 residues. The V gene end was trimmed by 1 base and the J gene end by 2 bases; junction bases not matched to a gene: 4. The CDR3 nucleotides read TGTGCCTGGAGTGGACAAGCGGGGGCCTACGAGCAGTACTTC. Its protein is CAWSGQAGAYEQYF.

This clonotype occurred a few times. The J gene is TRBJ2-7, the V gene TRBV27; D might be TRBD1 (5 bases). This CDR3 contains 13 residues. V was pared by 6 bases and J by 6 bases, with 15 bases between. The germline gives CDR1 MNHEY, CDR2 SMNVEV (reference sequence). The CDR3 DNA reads TGTGCCAGCAGAGTCCACCGACAGAGCGAGCAGTACTTC. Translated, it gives CASRVHRQSEQYF.